This T cell receptor (beta chain) is drawn from a study of lymphopenia after photon versus proton radiotherapy. Deletions cut 5 bases from V and 2 bases from J, with 13 bases between. The germline gives CDR1 SGHVS, CDR2 FNYEAQ. The length of the CDR3 is 15 residues. Assay: immunoSEQ multiplex PCR; the TCRdb copy retains only in-frame clones and omits some. The table shows about 4,900 clones, with 88% occurring only once. This receptor was taken from a man older than 75 with cholangiocarcinoma. Sequences were derived from peripheral blood, sampled from a patient treated with photon-based radiotherapy. The gene calls are TRBV7-6 and TRBJ2-1; tentative D call: TRBD2 (5 bases). This CDR3 is CASSPGGGTYNEQFF. DNA for the CDR3: TGTGCCAGCAGCCCCGGAGGCGGTACCTACAATGAGCAGTTCTTC. Variable domain in full (rest from reference TRBV7-6 and TRBJ2-1): GAGVSQSPRYKVTKRGQDVALRCDPISGHVSLYWYRQALGQGPEFLTYFNYEAQQDKSGLPNDRFSAERPEGSISTLTIQRTEQRDSAMYRCASSPGGGTYNEQFFGPGTRLTVL.